The 20 T cell receptor beta chains below come from one sample, sequenced in a study of CD8+ T cells in alopecia areata. Extracted RNA was reverse transcribed into cDNA, the sequencing template. Here immunoSEQ multiplex PCR was the method, and the copy in TCRdb shows in-frame clones only, minus some. The sample includes about 200,000 clones, around 50% seen only once; the top ten take 4% to 6%. The sample comprised CD8+ T cells sorted from blood. The origin of the receptors is a human donor in good health.

J is TRBJ1-1 and V is TRBV15; D uncertain. CDR1 LNHNV and CDR2 YYDKDF come from the germline V gene (reference sequence). Trimming shortened V by 3 bases and J by 6 bases, and 17 bases separated the two germline ends. The CDR3 runs to 15 residues. As DNA, the CDR3 is TGTGCCACCAGCAGGTCGGGGAGTCCTCGCGCTGAAGCTTTCTTT. Translating it yields CATSRSGSPRAEAFF.

The chain links TRBV27 to TRBJ2-4; D is uncertain. The CDR3 has 12 amino acids. V was clipped by 8 bases and J by 2 bases, with 7 bases between them. Germline V gene sequence: CDR1 MNHEY, CDR2 SMNVEV (reference sequence). The CDR3 region has the DNA TGTGCCAGCGGCCCCCCCAAAAACATTCAGTACTTC. Translation: CASGPPKNIQYF.

The chain is built from TRBV29-1 and TRBJ2-1; D is perhaps TRBD1 (6 bases). Germline CDR1 is SQVTM and CDR2 is ANQGSEA. V was clipped by 5 bases and J by 0 bases, with 8 bases between them. There are 13 residues in the CDR3. CDR3 in DNA: TGCAGCGTTCAACAGGGCTCCTACAATGAGCAGTTCTTC. It is translated as CSVQQGSYNEQFF.

In regard to this clone: Within the sample, other DNA sequences also encode this same CDR3. V and J are TRBV6-1 and TRBJ2-7; no definite D call. The germline V gene has CDR1 MNHNS and CDR2 SASEGT. The ends were cut back, 4 bases at V and 1 base at J, with 5 bases in the middle. This CDR3 comprises 12 residues. The CDR3 DNA reads as TGTGCCAGCAGTGGTGATTCCTACGAGCAGTACTTC. Translated: CASSGDSYEQYF.

The chain recombines TRBV27 with TRBJ2-3; perhaps TRBD1 as D (5 bases). Germline V gene lookup returns CDR1 MNHEY and CDR2 SMNVEV (reference sequence). The V end lost 2 bases, the J end lost 5 bases, and 11 bases lay between the germline ends. CDR3 length equals 14 residues. Here the CDR3 reads CASSLMQGGDTQYF. The CDR3 region has the DNA TGTGCCAGCAGTTTAATGCAGGGTGGAGATACGCAGTATTTT.

J is TRBJ1-2 and V is TRBV5-6; D possibly corresponds to TRBD1 (6 bases). The V gene lost 4 bases and the J gene lost 5 bases, with 15 bases spanning the gap. CDR3 size: 14 residues. Germline V gene data show CDR1 as SGHDT and CDR2 as YYEEEE. The chain's CDR3 is CASSPAWTAYGYTF. As DNA, the CDR3 is TGTGCCAGCAGCCCCGCTTGGACAGCATATGGCTACACCTTC. The full variable domain, with the rest looked up from reference TRBV5-6 and TRBJ1-2, is DAGVTQSPTHLIKTRGQQVTLRCSPKSGHDTVSWYQQALGQGPQFIFQYYEEEERQRGNFPDRFSGHQFPNYSSELNVNALLLGDSALYLCASSPAWTAYGYTFGSGTRLTVV.

The chain combines TRBV14 with TRBJ2-2; 7 bases match TRBD1. Germline-derived CDR1 and CDR2 are SGHDN and FVKESK. The J segment lost 0 bases and the V segment lost 10 bases, leaving 11 bases of the junction unmatched. This CDR3 is 16 amino acids long. The CDR3 DNA reads as TGTGCCACCCATTCCACCGGGACAGCGAACACCGGGGAGCTGTTTTTT. Translated, it gives CATHSTGTANTGELFF.

The chain joins TRBV7-9 to TRBJ2-7, with D hard to call. Trimming took off 6 bases at V and 2 bases at J, with 8 bases between the two ends. The germline V gene encodes CDR1 SEHNR and CDR2 FQNEAQ (reference sequence). The CDR3 length is 12 residues. The CDR3 here is CASRGFTYEQYF. The CDR3 bases are TGTGCCAGCAGGGGATTTACCTACGAGCAGTACTTC.

This chain links TRBV25-1 with TRBJ1-6; D not resolved. The CDR3 has 12 residues. Germline loops: CDR1 MGHDK, CDR2 SYGVNS. V was clipped by 3 bases and J by 16 bases, with 13 bases between them. For the CDR3, the DNA is TGTGCCAGCAGTGAGCCCTCACTGAGGCTCCACTTT. Translated: CASSEPSLRLHF.

This clone came up once. CDR3 in amino acids: CASSPRGLQPQHF. The CDR3 DNA sequence: TGTGCCAGCAGTCCCAGGGGTTTGCAGCCCCAGCATTTT. This chain uses TRBV4-2 with TRBJ1-5; D perhaps matches TRBD1 (6 bases). V shed 6 bases and J shed 7 bases, with 13 bases lying between them. Per germline, CDR1 LGHNA and CDR2 YNFKEQ. The CDR3 is 13 residues long.

V usage is TRBV2 and J usage is TRBJ1-4; D may be TRBD1 (6 bases). Germline loops: CDR1 SNHLY, CDR2 FYNNEI. V lost 3 bases, J lost 5 bases, and 13 bases lay in between. The CDR3 has 15 residues. The CDR3 protein is CASSDSPDRNEKLFF. CDR3 nucleotide sequence: TGTGCCAGCAGTGACAGCCCGGACAGAAATGAAAAACTGTTTTTT.

This clone has only a few counts. The CDR3 DNA sequence: TGTGCCAGCAGCCAAGAGGGGTCGGGGATTGAAGCTTTCTTT. This codes for CASSQEGSGIEAFF. The chain has TRBV4-2 and TRBJ1-1; the D is unclear. CDR3 length equals 14 residues. Germline V lookup: CDR1 LGHNA, CDR2 YNFKEQ. The germline V and J ends were trimmed by 0 bases and 7 bases, with 12 bases remaining between them.

V usage is TRBV19 and J usage is TRBJ2-3; 7 bases fit TRBD1. Germline V gene sequence: CDR1 LNHDA, CDR2 SQIVND (reference sequence). V was pared by 4 bases and J by 4 bases, with 8 bases of the junction left unmatched. The CDR3 runs to 15 residues. CDR3 amino acids: CASSSGQERADTQYF. CDR3 in DNA: TGTGCCAGTAGTAGTGGACAGGAACGCGCAGATACGCAGTATTTT.

This clone showed up just a few times. This chain joins TRBV27 and TRBJ1-5, with D hard to call. Per the germline V gene, CDR1 is MNHEY and CDR2 is SMNVEV (reference sequence). The CDR3 length is 17 residues. V was cut by 2 bases and J by 7 bases, with 21 bases left in between. CDR3 DNA: TGTGCCAGCAGTTTACCTATACTAGTCCCTTGGCTCCAGCCCCAGCATTTT. Its protein is CASSLPILVPWLQPQHF.

The rearrangement joins TRBV5-6 to TRBJ2-7, with 8 bases fitting TRBD2. V gave up 6 bases and J gave up 5 bases; unmatched junction bases: 13. Germline lookup yields CDR1 SGHDT and CDR2 YYEEEE. The CDR3 consists of 15 residues. CDR3 coding DNA: TGTGCCAGCACCACCCTCCCGCGGGGGGCCGACGAGCAGTACTTC. This codes for CASTTLPRGADEQYF.

Notes on this clone: Other DNA sequences in the sample encode the same CDR3. The genes are TRBV4-1 and TRBJ2-7, with no clear D. Trimming took 0 bases from V and 1 from J, leaving 7 bases between them. The CDR3 contains 14 residues. The V gene's germline CDR1 is MGHRA and CDR2 YSYEKL. The CDR3 region has the DNA TGCGCCAGCAGCCAAGATCTGGGGTCCTACGAGCAGTACTTC. As protein: CASSQDLGSYEQYF.

The V gene is TRBV29-1, the J gene TRBJ2-3; no firm D call. Germline CDR1 is SQVTM and CDR2 is ANQGSEA. The CDR3 loop spans 10 amino acids. V was clipped by 3 bases and J by 5 bases, with 3 bases between them. Here the CDR3 reads CSVDLDTQYF. The CDR3 coding sequence is TGCAGCGTTGACTTAGATACGCAGTATTTT.

The chain carries TRBV9 and TRBJ2-4; TRBD1 aligns across 7 bases. Germline CDR1 reads SGDLS; CDR2 reads YYNGEE. The CDR3 covers 16 residues. After removal of 3 bases from V and 4 bases from J, the junction contained 10 bases not matched to a gene. The CDR3 nucleotides are TGTGCCAGCAGCGCTGAAACAGGGGTCGGGAAAAACATTCAGTACTTC. The encoded protein is CASSAETGVGKNIQYF. Looking up the rest from reference TRBV9 and TRBJ2-4 gives the full variable domain: DSGVTQTPKHLITATGQRVTLRCSPRSGDLSVYWYQQSLDQGLQFLIQYYNGEERAKGNILERFSAQQFPDLHSELNLSSLELGDSALYFCASSAETGVGKNIQYFGAGTRLSVL.

This chain joins TRBV28 and TRBJ2-7; D ambiguous. The CDR3 length is 16 residues. The V gene lost 5 bases and the J gene lost 0 bases, with 17 bases spanning the gap. Germline values: CDR1 MDHEN, CDR2 SYDVKM. CDR3 region: CASSPRLDATSYEQYF. The CDR3 DNA reads as TGTGCCAGCAGTCCCCGCCTAGATGCGACCTCCTACGAGCAGTACTTC.

This clone occurred a few times. CDR3 in DNA: TGTGCCAGCAGCTACGACAGGGGAGGTGGTTCACCCCTCCACTTT. It is translated as CASSYDRGGGSPLHF. This rearrangement joins TRBV5-4 to TRBJ1-6; TRBD1 matches at 8 bases. V shed 3 bases and J 9 bases; nucleotides not matched to a gene: 8. Germline CDR1 SGHNT, CDR2 YYREEE (reference sequence). CDR3 length: 15 residues.